A single sample gave rise to the 32 T cell receptor beta chains below, sequenced in a study of shared clonotypes between healthy human individuals. TCRdb keeps only in-frame clones here, not all; method: immunoSEQ multiplex PCR. The table records around 2.1 million clones, almost 96% of them present only once. The sequenced sample was naive CD4+ T cells sorted from blood. Subset described: CD45RA+ positively selected. The receptors stem from a man younger than 35 in good health.

The chain combines TRBV2 with TRBJ1-5; D might be TRBD1 (5 bases). The CDR3 loop spans 16 amino acids. V lost 6 bases and J lost 3, with 18 bases in between. In germline, CDR1 is SNHLY, CDR2 FYNNEI. CDR3 nucleotides: TGTGCCAGCAGGCCAGCGTTCAGGGATGCCAATCAGCCCCAGCATTTT. Amino acids: CASRPAFRDANQPQHF.

The chain combines TRBV6-5 with TRBJ2-5; 9 positions match TRBD2. This CDR3 spans 16 amino acids. Germline V gene lookup returns CDR1 MNHEY and CDR2 SVGAGI. V lost 2 bases, J lost 7 bases, and 11 bases stayed unmatched. The CDR3 DNA reads as TGTGCCAGCAGTTACGTTTTAGCGGGGGCCCCAGGGACCCAGTACTTC. The encoded protein is CASSYVLAGAPGTQYF.

Of note for this clone: Other DNA sequences in this specimen translate into the identical CDR3. The J gene is TRBJ2-3, the V gene TRBV30, with a weak D call TRBD2 (5 bases). The CDR3 contains 14 residues. CDR1 is GTSNPN, CDR2 SVGIG, per germline (reference sequence). Between the trimmed V and J ends, which lost 3 bases and 0 bases, there was a span of 10 bases. As DNA, the CDR3 is TGTGCCTGGAGAGGACTTACTAGCACAGATACGCAGTATTTT. Its protein is CAWRGLTSTDTQYF.

Of note for this clone: Other DNA sequences in this sample translate to the same CDR3. The J gene is TRBJ1-5, the V gene TRBV7-2, with D perhaps matching TRBD1 (5 bases). The CDR3 covers 13 residues. Trimming cost V 2 bases and J 5 bases, with 7 bases left between them. CDR1 and CDR2 from the germline V gene are SGHTA and FQGNSA. CDR3 nucleotides: TGTGCCAGCAGCTTATCGGGGGATCAGCCCCAGCATTTT. Translating it yields CASSLSGDQPQHF.

J is TRBJ2-3 and V is TRBV6-5; possible D gene TRBD2, 5 bases. The V end was cut by 0 bases, the J end by 0 bases, with 7 bases between. This CDR3 spans 15 amino acids. Germline V gene lookup returns CDR1 MNHEY and CDR2 SVGAGI. The CDR3 nucleotides are TGTGCCAGCAGTTACTCGACGGGGAGCACAGATACGCAGTATTTT. It translates to CASSYSTGSTDTQYF.

The chain combines TRBV30 with TRBJ1-1; TRBD1 is a possible D gene (6 bases). The CDR3 extends over 14 amino acids. In germline, CDR1 is GTSNPN, CDR2 SVGIG (reference sequence). Trimming removed 0 bases from V and 7 bases from J, with 15 bases in between. The CDR3 DNA reads TGTGCCTGGAGTGTAGGGGGACCGGAGAGTGAAGCTTTCTTT. Amino acids: CAWSVGGPESEAFF.

The chain recombines TRBV25-1 with TRBJ2-2; 8 bases align to TRBD1. Trimming at V came to 4 bases and at J to 5 bases, leaving 6 bases not matched to a gene. The germline V gene has CDR1 MGHDK and CDR2 SYGVNS. The CDR3 length is 15 residues. DNA of the CDR3: TGTGCCAGCAGTGGGTCAGGGGGCTCAACCGGGGAGCTGTTTTTT. Its translation: CASSGSGGSTGELFF.

The gene calls are TRBV30 and TRBJ2-1, with D unclear. Trimming took 3 bases from V and 2 from J, leaving 11 bases between them. Germline V gene data show CDR1 as GTSNPN and CDR2 as SVGIG (reference sequence). CDR3 length: 14 amino acids. CDR3 region: CAWRVRPAYNEQFF. The CDR3 DNA follows: TGTGCCTGGAGAGTTCGTCCAGCCTACAATGAGCAGTTCTTC.

The chain combines TRBV9 with TRBJ1-2; 7 bases agree with TRBD1. CDR1 SGDLS and CDR2 YYNGEE come from the germline V gene. With V trimmed by 3 bases and J by 0 bases, 11 bases remained unmatched. The CDR3 runs to 17 residues. CDR3 coding DNA: TGTGCCAGCAGCGGGCAGGGGGGACAAAAGGCTAACTATGGCTACACCTTC. It translates to CASSGQGGQKANYGYTF.

As regards this clone: The sample holds other DNA sequences that translate to the same CDR3. The chain employs TRBV29-1 and TRBJ2-7; the match to TRBD1 covers 7 bases. Trimming took 5 bases from V and 2 from J; bases not matched to a gene: 6. The CDR3 has 13 amino acids. Germline CDR1 reads SQVTM; CDR2 reads ANQGSEA. CDR3 in amino acids: CSVKGTVTYEQYF. The CDR3 region has the DNA TGCAGCGTTAAAGGGACAGTTACCTACGAGCAGTACTTC.

This chain links TRBV11-2 with TRBJ1-2; D unresolved. Trimming shortened V by 3 bases and J by 7 bases, and 6 bases separated the two germline ends. Per the germline V gene, CDR1 is SGHAT and CDR2 is FQNNGV. This CDR3 has 11 residues. The CDR3 DNA reads TGTGCCAGCAGCTTCAGAAGTGGCTACACCTTC. This codes for CASSFRSGYTF.

Comment on this clone: Other DNA sequences from this sample encode an identical CDR3 as well. V is TRBV7-9 and J is TRBJ1-4; the D gene is possibly TRBD1 (5 bases). CDR1 and CDR2 (germline): SEHNR, FQNEAQ (reference sequence). Trimming cost V 5 bases and J 3 bases, with 7 bases left between them. The CDR3 is made up of 13 amino acids. CDR3 nucleotide sequence: TGTGCCAGCAGCAGGGGCCCTAATGAAAAACTGTTTTTT. Translation: CASSRGPNEKLFF.

This chain links TRBV7-8 with TRBJ2-2; TRBD1 aligns across 7 bases. Trimming cost V 2 bases and J 6 bases; bases outside gene matches: 0. The CDR3 is 13 residues long. Germline CDR1 SGHVS, CDR2 FQNEAQ. The DNA for the CDR3 is TGTGCCAGCAGCTTAAGGGGGCCCGGGGAGCTGTTTTTT. It specifies CASSLRGPGELFF.

The chain recombines TRBV4-1 with TRBJ1-5; D may be TRBD1 (5 bases). Germline V gene data show CDR1 as MGHRA and CDR2 as YSYEKL. V was cut by 0 bases and J by 6 bases, with 12 bases left in between. The CDR3 contains 15 residues. The CDR3 loop reads CASSQDMGVSQPQHF. The CDR3 region has the DNA TGCGCCAGCAGCCAAGATATGGGGGTGAGTCAGCCCCAGCATTTT.

Notes on this clone: Different DNA sequences within this sample yield the same CDR3. CDR3 sequence: CASSLGQSSYNSPLHF. CDR3 coding DNA: TGTGCCAGCAGCTTAGGACAGAGCTCCTATAATTCACCCCTCCACTTT. V and J are TRBV7-8 and TRBJ1-6; a weak D match, TRBD1 (5 bases). V lost 1 base, J lost 0 bases, and 7 bases lay in between. The CDR3 has 16 residues. Germline loops: CDR1 SGHVS, CDR2 FQNEAQ.

In its sample, this clone was seen once. The V gene is TRBV7-2, the J gene TRBJ1-4; 7 nucleotides agree with TRBD1. This CDR3 is built from 15 residues. Trimming removed 1 base from V and 5 bases from J; junction bases left unmatched: 4. Per the germline V gene, CDR1 is SGHTA and CDR2 is FQGNSA. CDR3 DNA sequence: TGTGCCAGCAGCTTAGATGGCAGGGGGAATGAAAAACTGTTTTTT. Translated, it gives CASSLDGRGNEKLFF.

The chain recombines TRBV5-1 with TRBJ1-2, with no clear D. The CDR3 is 14 amino acids. V lost 1 base and J 4 bases, leaving 11 bases between the germline ends. Germline lookup yields CDR1 SGHRS and CDR2 YFSETQ. The chain's CDR3 is CASSLTDPIYGYTF. CDR3 DNA: TGCGCCAGCAGCTTGACGGACCCTATCTATGGCTACACCTTC.

The V gene is TRBV28, the J gene TRBJ1-6; no clear D gene. Trimming shortened V by 7 bases and J by 10 bases, and 11 bases separated the two germline ends. The CDR3 is 12 amino acids. Germline CDR1 and CDR2: MDHEN and SYDVKM. CDR3 nucleotides: TGTGCCAGCAACCGGGAAACATCACCCCTCCACTTT. The encoded protein is CASNRETSPLHF. The whole variable domain, filled in from reference TRBV28 and TRBJ1-6, reads DVKVTQSSRYLVKRTGEKVFLECVQDMDHENMFWYRQDPGLGLRLIYFSYDVKMKEKGDIPEGYSVSREKKERFSLILESASTNQTSMYLCASNRETSPLHFGNGTRLTVT.

The chain joins TRBV21-1 to TRBJ2-7; the DNA was not compared with TRBD1, the D call given in the table. TRBV21-1 is labeled a pseudogene. The CDR3 contains 15 residues. Written as DNA, the CDR3 is TGTGCCAGCACCAAAAGGGGCCCTCCATGGTACGAGCAGTACTTC. Translating it yields CASTKRGPPWYEQYF.

V gene TRBV4-3 combines with J gene TRBJ2-1; a possible D gene is TRBD2 (5 bases). Trimming took off 7 bases at V and 1 base at J, with 11 bases between the two ends. The germline V gene encodes CDR1 LGHNA and CDR2 YSLEER. The CDR3 runs 14 residues. CDR3 bases: TGCGCCAGCACCGAGGGATTGTCCTACAATGAGCAGTTCTTC. Its translation: CASTEGLSYNEQFF.

The rearrangement uses TRBV5-4 and TRBJ2-7; TRBD1 matches 9 bases. The CDR3 totals 16 residues. Germline V gives CDR1 SGHNT, CDR2 YYREEE (reference sequence). Unmatched junction bases numbered 9, after V lost 0 bases and J lost 5 bases. Here the CDR3 reads CASSLAVGQGSHEQYF. CDR3 DNA: TGTGCCAGCAGCTTGGCGGTGGGACAGGGTTCCCACGAGCAGTACTTC.

V gene TRBV2 combines with J gene TRBJ2-1; 11 bases are a match to TRBD2. Germline V CDR1 and CDR2: SNHLY, FYNNEI. Unmatched junction bases numbered 1, after V lost 2 bases and J lost 13 bases. The length of the CDR3 is 12 residues. The chain's CDR3 is CASSELAGGQFF. The CDR3, as DNA: TGTGCCAGCAGTGAACTAGCGGGGGGCCAGTTCTTC.

DNA of the CDR3: TGTGCCAGCAGCTTAAACAGGGCGGGTACTGAAGCTTTCTTT. Translated: CASSLNRAGTEAFF. The V and J genes are TRBV7-3 and TRBJ1-1; D perhaps matches TRBD1 (6 bases). Germline CDR1 reads SGHTA; CDR2 reads FQGTGA. This CDR3 is 14 amino acids long. Trimming shortened V by 1 base and J by 5 bases, and 11 bases separated the two germline ends.

The table lists this clone with a count of one. The chain joins TRBV29-1 to TRBJ1-4, with D possibly being TRBD1 (5 bases). Germline V gene data show CDR1 as SQVTM and CDR2 as ANQGSEA. The V end lost 5 bases, the J end lost 6 bases, and 13 bases lay between the germline ends. The CDR3 has 13 residues. This CDR3 reads CSVSAGTDEKLFF. The CDR3 bases are TGCAGCGTTTCCGCCGGGACGGATGAAAAACTGTTTTTT.

This chain joins TRBV6-1 and TRBJ2-1; 9 nucleotides agree with TRBD1. The junction had 12 bases not matched to a gene; V was cut back by 4 bases and J by 5 bases. CDR1 is MNHNS and CDR2 is SASEGT in the germline V gene. The CDR3 runs to 17 residues. The chain's CDR3 is CASSAVLGQGLNNEQFF. The CDR3 DNA is TGTGCCAGCAGTGCAGTTTTGGGACAGGGATTGAACAATGAGCAGTTCTTC.

Note on this clone: The sample has other DNA sequences that encode this CDR3 too. This chain joins TRBV7-9 and TRBJ2-7; D is unclear. The CDR3 runs 14 residues. Trimming stripped 2 bases from V and 0 bases from J, with 8 bases between. CDR1 and CDR2 from the germline V gene are SEHNR and FQNEAQ (reference sequence). DNA of the CDR3: TGTGCCAGCAGCTTAATAAGTTACTCCTACGAGCAGTACTTC. Residues: CASSLISYSYEQYF.

About this clone itself: The same CDR3 arises from other DNA sequences in this sample as well. The chain joins TRBV5-1 to TRBJ2-3; D may be TRBD2 (5 bases). The CDR3 totals 14 residues. V was pared by 0 bases and J by 2 bases, with 7 bases between. The germline V gene has CDR1 SGHRS and CDR2 YFSETQ. The CDR3 DNA is TGCGCCAGCAGCTTGGGAGGGTCCACAGATACGCAGTATTTT. As protein: CASSLGGSTDTQYF.

In this sample, this clone turned up a few times. The chain uses TRBV9 and TRBJ2-2; D unresolved. V dropped 0 bases and J dropped 6 bases, with 15 bases sitting between them. The CDR3 runs to 16 residues. Germline lookup yields CDR1 SGDLS and CDR2 YYNGEE. This chain's CDR3 is CASSVGVGQSAGELFF. CDR3 bases: TGTGCCAGCAGCGTAGGGGTCGGCCAATCGGCCGGGGAGCTGTTTTTT. Drawing the rest from reference TRBV9 and TRBJ2-2, the complete variable domain is DSGVTQTPKHLITATGQRVTLRCSPRSGDLSVYWYQQSLDQGLQFLIQYYNGEERAKGNILERFSAQQFPDLHSELNLSSLELGDSALYFCASSVGVGQSAGELFFGEGSRLTVL.

V is TRBV28 and J is TRBJ1-4; D is unresolved. The CDR3 has 16 amino acids. V was pared by 5 bases and J by 8 bases, with 21 bases between. Germline lookup yields CDR1 MDHEN and CDR2 SYDVKM. The CDR3 spells CASSPPLRLSSEKLFF. The CDR3, as DNA: TGTGCCAGCAGTCCTCCCCTGAGACTTTCGAGCGAAAAACTGTTTTTT.

The chain has TRBV9 and TRBJ2-1; no definite D call. Germline CDR1 reads SGDLS; CDR2 reads YYNGEE. This CDR3 has 16 residues. V shed 8 bases and J shed 0 bases, with 18 bases lying between them. The CDR3 spells CARLLPGWSSYNEQFF. Here the CDR3 DNA reads TGTGCCAGACTCCTCCCCGGATGGAGCTCCTACAATGAGCAGTTCTTC.

To note about this clone: The sample contains more than one DNA sequence encoding this CDR3. This chain connects TRBV18 to TRBJ2-7; maybe TRBD2 (5 bases). CDR1 and CDR2 from the germline V gene are KGHSH and LQKENI. V lost 3 bases and J 4 bases, leaving 7 bases between the germline ends. This CDR3 region has 12 residues. CDR3 amino acids: CASSPTTYEQYF. In DNA, the CDR3 is TGTGCCAGCTCACCGACTACTTACGAGCAGTACTTC.

The J gene is TRBJ2-7, the V gene TRBV27; 8 positions match TRBD2. Germline V gives CDR1 MNHEY, CDR2 SMNVEV (reference sequence). The CDR3 is 16 residues long. The trim removed 2 bases at V and 0 bases at J, leaving 6 bases unmatched. DNA for the CDR3: TGTGCCAGCAGTTTAACTAGCGGACTCTTCTCCTACGAGCAGTACTTC. Encoded protein: CASSLTSGLFSYEQYF.